These T cell receptor beta chains were read from a single sample in a study of metastatic and nonmetastatic thyroid tumors. With MiXCR, TCRdb reprocessed the PCR reads. The repertoire has about 38,000 clones, about 26% of them found once; the top ten carry approximately 11%. Sequencing was done on a sample of blood. These receptors were taken from a male donor with papillary thyroid cancer or a benign thyroid nodule (not recorded which). Some clones in this sample may be carry-over from other donors' samples. Each CDR3 is given with its conserved first and last residue. The D gene is left open where the match is weak. Part of the rows lack a size; the others show once, few, many or a class for expanded clones.

TGTGCCAGCAGCCTCCCGGGATACGGGGAGCTGTTTTTT,CASSLPGYGELFF,TRBV7-9,TRBJ2-2,NA,NA
TGTGCCAGTAGGGGCCCACAGGGAGGGAGCACTGAAGCTTTCTTT,CASRGPQGGSTEAFF,TRBV19,TRBJ1-1,NA,NA
TGTGCCAGCAGCTTAGAACAGGGAGGACAGTCACCCCTCCACTTT,CASSLEQGGQSPLHF,TRBV11-2,TRBJ1-6,medium-sized,NA
TGCAGTGCTAGGGGAAGGGGGCACTTT,CSARGRGHF,TRBV20-1,TRBJ1-6,few,NA
TGTGCCAGCAGGAGGGGCGGACAGTATAGCAATCAGCCCCAGCATTTT,CASRRGGQYSNQPQHF,TRBV6-2/TRBV6-3,TRBJ1-5,few,NA
TGCAGTGCTAGGGGGATCCCGAGCTATGGCTACACCTTC,CSARGIPSYGYTF,TRBV20-1,TRBJ1-2,NA,NA
TGTGCCAGCAGCTCTCTAGCGGGAGGTTTGCATGAGCAGTTCTTC,CASSSLAGGLHEQFF,TRBV11-2,TRBJ2-1,medium-sized,TRBD2
TGTGCCAGCAGCGCACCGCCTCGAGGGAGTGTCGATGAAAAACTGTTTTTT,CASSAPPRGSVDEKLFF,TRBV12-3/TRBV12-4,TRBJ1-4,many,NA
TGCAGTGCTGGAATTTCGGACAGAACTAACTATGGCTACACCTTC,CSAGISDRTNYGYTF,TRBV20-1,TRBJ1-2,medium-sized,NA
TGTGCCAGCAGCGAGGGCATAGAGACCCAGTACTTC,CASSEGIETQYF,TRBV7-8,TRBJ2-5,few,NA
TGTGCCAGCAGTTTGTTCGGACTAGCGGCAGATACGCAGTATTTT,CASSLFGLAADTQYF,TRBV27,TRBJ2-3,medium-sized,TRBD2
TGTGCCAGTAGTGGAGCCGGGACGGTGAACACTGAAGCTTTCTTT,CASSGAGTVNTEAFF,TRBV19,TRBJ1-1,NA,NA
TGTGCCAGTAGTCCGGTACGGGGGCCCCCTTCTAACTATGGCTACACCTTC,CASSPVRGPPSNYGYTF,TRBV19,TRBJ1-2,many,NA
TGTGCCAGCAGTCTTGGTAAGTCCCTGCGGGACGGGACCTACGAGCAGTACTTC,CASSLGKSLRDGTYEQYF,TRBV6-5,TRBJ2-7,NA,NA
TGCGCCAGCAGCCCGGGATCGGTCTCTAGCACAGATACGCAGTATTTT,CASSPGSVSSTDTQYF,TRBV5-1,TRBJ2-3,many,NA
TGTGCCAGCAGTGACGGTAGCGGGAACGGGGAGCTGTTTTTT,CASSDGSGNGELFF,TRBV6-1,TRBJ2-2,few,TRBD2
TGTGCCAGCAGCTTCTTCTACAGGGACCAATTCTATGGCTACACCTTC,CASSFFYRDQFYGYTF,TRBV11-1,TRBJ1-2,NA,NA
TGTGCCAGCAGCTTCCCCGGTGGCGAGGGGAGCTATGGCTACACCTTC,CASSFPGGEGSYGYTF,TRBV13,TRBJ1-2,few,NA
TGTGCCAGCAGTCTTCCAGGGGGGGCAGATACGCAGTATTTT,CASSLPGGADTQYF,TRBV12-3/TRBV12-4,TRBJ2-3,NA,NA
TGTGCCAGCAGTTACGGGCTTACTAACGGGAGAGGGGCCTACGAGCAGTACTTC,CASSYGLTNGRGAYEQYF,TRBV6-2/TRBV6-3,TRBJ2-7,few,NA
TGTGCCAGCACCGCAAACAGTGGGCGACGCTACGAACAGTACTTC,CASTANSGRRYEQYF,TRBV28,TRBJ2-7,few,NA
TGTGCCAGCAGGACTAACCCCGCCTCAGGGGGCTCCTATAATTCACCCCTCCACTTT,CASRTNPASGGSYNSPLHF,TRBV2,TRBJ1-6,NA,TRBD1
TGTGCCAGCAGAGGGACTAGCGGGAGTTCGTTCTTC,CASRGTSGSSFF,TRBV6-1,TRBJ2-1,few,TRBD2
TGCAGTGCTAGAGCGGGGGGCCGGGGGACTGAAGCTTTCTTT,CSARAGGRGTEAFF,TRBV20-1,TRBJ1-1,few,NA
TGTGCCAGCTGTGGACAGGGGGCTGGAAACACCATATATTTT,CASCGQGAGNTIYF,TRBV28,TRBJ1-3,few,TRBD1
TGCGCCAGCAGCGAGAGATGGCACAGGGGCGCCTACGAGCAGTACTTC,CASSERWHRGAYEQYF,TRBV4-1,TRBJ2-7,many,TRBD1
TGTGCCAGCAGTTCAGCAGGGGGATTCACTGAAGCTTTCTTT,CASSSAGGFTEAFF,TRBV28,TRBJ1-1,NA,TRBD1
TGTGCCAGCAGTTTACTGTCCAGTAAAGAGACCCAGTACTTC,CASSLLSSKETQYF,TRBV28,TRBJ2-5,many,NA
TGTGCCAGCAGCCGCCACATCGGGGGGGAAGAGACCCAGTACTTC,CASSRHIGGEETQYF,TRBV7-6,TRBJ2-5,NA,TRBD2
TGTGCCAGCAGCGAAGGAACCATCGAGGCTGGAAACACCATATATTTT,CASSEGTIEAGNTIYF,TRBV11-2,TRBJ1-3,NA,NA
TGTGCCAGCAGTGACTCGGGATCCTGGGAGCTGTTTTTT,CASSDSGSWELFF,TRBV6-4,TRBJ2-2,NA,NA
TGTGCCAGCAGTTACTCGATGCAGGAGACCTACGAGCAGTACTTC,CASSYSMQETYEQYF,TRBV6-5,TRBJ2-7,few,NA
TGCAGTGCTAGGGCGGATTCTAGCGGAGACACAGATACGCAGTATTTT,CSARADSSGDTDTQYF,TRBV20-1,TRBJ2-3,once,TRBD2
TGTGCCAGCAGCCCTCCGTCTAGCGGGAGTGATGAGCAGTTCTTC,CASSPPSSGSDEQFF,TRBV11-2,TRBJ2-1,NA,TRBD2
TGTGCCAGCAGGAGGGACAGCAATCAGCCCCAGCATTTT,CASRRDSNQPQHF,TRBV2,TRBJ1-5,few,NA
TGTGCCAGCAGCCAAAACTACGAGCAGTACTTC,CASSQNYEQYF,TRBV28,TRBJ2-7,NA,NA
TGCGCCAGCAGCTTGAGCCAGGCGAGCTACGAGCAGTACTTC,CASSLSQASYEQYF,TRBV5-1,TRBJ2-7,NA,NA
TGTGCCAGCAGTTTGAGAGCCCAAGAGACCCAGTACTTC,CASSLRAQETQYF,TRBV27,TRBJ2-5,once,NA
TGTGCCAGCAGTTTATGGGGGAACAGCGCGGAGACTGAAGCTTTCTTT,CASSLWGNSAETEAFF,TRBV28,TRBJ1-1,many,NA
TGTGCCAGCAGCTTAGCAGCGGGAGCGAATGAGCAGTTCTTC,CASSLAAGANEQFF,TRBV7-2,TRBJ2-1,few,TRBD2
TGTGCCAGCAGTATTCCCGGGGCGGTTAACTATGGCTACACCTTC,CASSIPGAVNYGYTF,TRBV28,TRBJ1-2,NA,NA
TGCAGCGTTGATCTCGGGACCCAGGGCTACAATGAGCAGTTCTTC,CSVDLGTQGYNEQFF,TRBV29-1,TRBJ2-1,many,NA
TGTGCCAGCAGTCAACCTTGGGACCGAGGACCTTCCTACGAGCAGTACTTC,CASSQPWDRGPSYEQYF,TRBV11-2,TRBJ2-7,medium-sized,NA
TGTGCCAGCAGCCAAGGGACAGGGGGCGGCGATGAGCAGTTCTTC,CASSQGTGGGDEQFF,TRBV4-2,TRBJ2-1,many,TRBD1
TGTGCCAGCACCTATAGCGGGAGCTCCTACAATGAGCGGTTCTTC,CASTYSGSSYNERFF,TRBV6-2/TRBV6-3,TRBJ2-1,many,TRBD2
TGTGCCAGCAGTAGCGGGAGCACAGATACGCAGTATTTT,CASSSGSTDTQYF,TRBV6-4,TRBJ2-3,many,NA
TGTGCCAGCAGCTTCGAGGGGGCAGGCGGAAACACCATATATTTT,CASSFEGAGGNTIYF,TRBV7-2,TRBJ1-3,few,TRBD1
TGTGCCAGCAGTTCCAATACAGGGAATAAAGCCTACGAGCAGTACTTC,CASSSNTGNKAYEQYF,TRBV28,TRBJ2-7,many,NA
TGTGCCAGCAGTTCCCACAAACCGGGTTCACCCCTCCACTTT,CASSSHKPGSPLHF,TRBV6-1,TRBJ1-6,few,NA
TGTGCCAGCAGGCCTACGGGGTCCATCTACGAGCAGTACTTC,CASRPTGSIYEQYF,TRBV6-8,TRBJ2-7,few,NA
TGCAGTGCTAGAGATCATGGGACAGGGGGTTTGGAGACCCAGTACTTC,CSARDHGTGGLETQYF,TRBV20-1,TRBJ2-5,medium-sized,TRBD1
TGTGCCACCAGTGATTTTCGGACTAGCGGCGGGGATGAGCAGTTCTTC,CATSDFRTSGGDEQFF,TRBV24-1,TRBJ2-1,many,TRBD2
TGTGCTCGAGGGACTAGCTCCTACAATGAGCAGTTCTTC,CARGTSSYNEQFF,TRBV30,TRBJ2-1,NA,TRBD2
TGTGCCACACTATGGTCGGGGAGCCTCTACGAGCAGTACTTC,CATLWSGSLYEQYF,TRBV6-2/TRBV6-3,TRBJ2-7,NA,NA
TGTGCCAGCAGTGAACAGGGGGGGACGGGCCATGATACCCAGTACTTC,CASSEQGGTGHDTQYF,TRBV6-1,TRBJ2-5,many,NA
TGCGCCAGCAGTCACAGGGGTGAGGAGACCCAGTACTTC,CASSHRGEETQYF,TRBV4-1,TRBJ2-5,many,TRBD1
TGTGCCAGCAGCTTTACGTCCAGGGGGCAATACGAGCAGTACTTC,CASSFTSRGQYEQYF,TRBV28,TRBJ2-7,NA,TRBD1